This T cell receptor (beta chain) originates from a study of Ad26.COV2.S vaccination and SARS-CoV-2 variants. The germline V gene encodes CDR1 MDHEN and CDR2 SYDVKM. Trimming removed 1 base from V and 9 bases from J, with 13 bases in between. This CDR3 region has 13 residues. This clone was seen more than once but under ten times. Its antigen remains unidentified. Generated by immunoSEQ multiplex PCR, the TCRdb table keeps only in-frame clones and is missing some. The data contain a few hundred thousand clones, 89% of them seen just once; the ten biggest clones take up about 1.9%. The treatment here: roughly 18 received Ad26.COV2.S at low or high dose, single or two shots; roughly five received placebo; per-sample allocation not given. All samples were drawn on day 63, counting from the first vaccine or placebo injection. This Boston cohort included adults aged 18-55 years. Expressing Wuhan-strain SARS-CoV-2 spike, an Ad26 vector served as the vaccine.

Findings and limits, study-wide: Analyses of TCR breadth and depth may have underestimated total T cell responses.

Material: peripheral blood, obtained in a trial of Ad26.COV2.S vaccine versus placebo. This chain uses TRBV28 with TRBJ2-7, with a tentative D call TRBD2 (6 bases). The clonotype originates from a person aged 18-65 years who received the Ad26.COV2.S COVID-19 vaccine or a placebo. In nucleotides, the CDR3 is TGTGCCAGCAGTTTATCTGGGAGGTGGGGGCAGTACTTC. It yields the protein CASSLSGRWGQYF. The full variable domain, with the rest looked up from reference TRBV28 and TRBJ2-7, is DVKVTQSSRYLVKRTGEKVFLECVQDMDHENMFWYRQDPGLGLRLIYFSYDVKMKEKGDIPEGYSVSREKKERFSLILESASTNQTSMYLCASSLSGRWGQYFGPGTRLTVT.